This TCR beta chain was identified during a study of technical replicates of blood from a handful of donors. Only in-frame clones appear in the TCRdb table, and some are missing; sequencing was by immunoSEQ multiplex PCR. The sample contains fewer than 95,000 clones, 90% to 95% of which appear only once. Unmatched junction bases numbered 9, after V lost 0 bases and J lost 5 bases. The CDR3 sequence is 17 residues long. Germline CDR1 and CDR2: SGHDN and FVKESK. This rearrangement joins TRBV14 to TRBJ2-7; 11 positions agree with TRBD1. Sequencing used T cells isolated from PBMCs. The clonotype was recovered from a human donor in good health. The CDR3 sequence is CASSQEGIWTGGHEQYF. CDR3 in DNA: TGTGCCAGCAGCCAAGAGGGGATATGGACAGGGGGCCACGAGCAGTACTTC.